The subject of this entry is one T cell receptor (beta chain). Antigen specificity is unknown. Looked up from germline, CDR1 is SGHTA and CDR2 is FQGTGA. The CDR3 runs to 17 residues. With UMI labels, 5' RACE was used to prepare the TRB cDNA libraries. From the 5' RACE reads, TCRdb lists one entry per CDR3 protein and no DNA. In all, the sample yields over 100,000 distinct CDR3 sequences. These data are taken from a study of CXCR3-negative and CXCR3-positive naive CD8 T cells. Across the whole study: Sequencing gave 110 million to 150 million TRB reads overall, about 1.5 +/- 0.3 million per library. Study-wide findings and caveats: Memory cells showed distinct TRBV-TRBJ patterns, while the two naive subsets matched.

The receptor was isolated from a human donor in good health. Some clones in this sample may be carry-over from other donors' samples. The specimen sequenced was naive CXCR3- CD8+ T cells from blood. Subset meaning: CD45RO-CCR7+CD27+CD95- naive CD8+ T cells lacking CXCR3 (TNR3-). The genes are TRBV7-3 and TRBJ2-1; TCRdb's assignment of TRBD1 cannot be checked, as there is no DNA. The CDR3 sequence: CASSLLGAGSFENEQFF.